This paragraph reports one TCR beta chain. Its antigen is still unknown. No base qualities exist here, and no much larger clone lies one base off it. At the junction V is shortened by 5 bases and J by 2 bases; bases outside the gene matches: 8. CDR1 and CDR2, looked up from the germline V gene, are MNHNS and SASEGT. The CDR3 holds 15 amino acids from the cysteine to the phenylalanine. The read is trimmed to its CDR3 DNA, 45 bases read in frame from base 1. Libraries were constructed by the immunoSEQ multiplex PCR assay. For the multiplex PCR, a mixture combining 60 forward primers for TCR Vbeta segments and 13 reverse primers for TCR Jbeta segments was used. A multiplex PCR assay on genomic DNA amplified the CDR3 region of rearranged TCR beta genes. Amplified TCR beta libraries were sequenced as 87-base-pair reads on the Illumina HiSeq System. Per the source publication's procedure: A later analysis tallied around 80 million unique TCR beta chains across the 666 repertoires, and some 10 million of those chains were shared by two or more donors. A nearest-neighbor algorithm error-corrected the raw reads and collapsed the reads into unique sequences, merging closely related sequences to remove PCR and sequencing errors. CDR3 sequences were aligned to IMGT reference sequences to assign V, D and J gene segments. Each retained sequence needed at least a six-nucleotide match to both a V gene segment and a J gene segment. Rearrangements were classified as productive when the CDR3 lacked stop codons and remained in frame with V and J, and all other rearrangements were classified as non-productive. CDR3 was defined by IMGT convention, running from the second conserved V-encoded cysteine to the conserved J-encoded phenylalanine. The earlier analysis of 450 to 750 of the donors excluded any sequence lacking an unambiguous match to a single V gene segment. An earlier analysis of about 590 of the donors classified V segments as functional when productive rearrangements were above 56.7% and as segregating when the standard deviation between donors was above 5%. A statistical classification framework was developed to diagnose cytomegalovirus status using the catalog of TCR beta chain sequences. In a later analysis, TCR nucleotide sequences were compared against IMGT/GENE-DB human TR gene sequences so that V and J genes could be assigned. In a later analysis, CDR3 sequences and most-parsimonious VDJ recombination scenarios were assigned using the TCRdist pipeline. A later analysis defined each TCR beta chain by its CDR3 amino acid sequence plus V-gene family, and excluded reads lacking a unique V-gene family. A later analysis removed over 500 highly shared, low-generation-probability nucleotide sequences to deal with suspected cross-contamination and a sequencing artifact. For each public chain, a later analysis derived a clonal expansion index from normalized ranks of inferred template counts within each repertoire. A later analysis computed generation probabilities with a VDJ recombination model fitted to out-of-frame rearrangements, and checked the results against IGoR. In a later analysis, TCR-TCR, TCR-HLA and TCR-CMV co-occurrence was scored with hypergeometric tests, and a repertoire-size bias correction was applied to TCR pairs. A later analysis estimated false discovery rates by permuting HLA or CMV assignments 20 times. In a later analysis, co-occurring TCRs were grouped using DBSCAN, and TCRdist sequence similarity was added for clustering within HLA-allele-positive subsets. Repertoires with fewer than 30,000 or more than 120,000 public chains, plus five repertoires with anomalous nucleotide sharing, were excluded from co-occurrence clustering. TCRdb holds this immuneACCESS table with in-frame rearrangements only. Some clones are missing; in checked studies, unresolved V genes explain under half, and the rest has no known cause. V and J calls and clone size are copied from that table; D and trimming were computed from the DNA. Present in this sample are some 150,000 clones, around 9.6% of which were seen just once. The ten top clones hold 1.5% to 2% of the sample.

The cohort consisted of some 670 healthy bone marrow donors. All cohort members were sampled while nominally healthy, although unrecorded immune exposures were likely present. The donor was CMV seronegative and belonged to the group of approximately 320 seronegative cohort members. A peripheral blood sample was provided by each donor, and peripheral blood mononuclear cells were used for TCR beta sequencing. The Qiagen DNeasy Blood Extraction Kit was used to extract genomic DNA from the blood cell samples. These data originate in a study of cytomegalovirus exposure and HLA in healthy donors (dated by TCRdb to 2015 to 2018). With respect to the entire study: An earlier analysis of some 620 of the donors reported 276 Gb of sequence data and approximately 120 million unique TCR beta sequences obtained from 180 million or so T cells. Roughly 300 gigabases of sequencing data and 91 million or so unique TCR sequences made up an early release that covered about 640 HLA-typed donors. Among the roughly 400 genotyped donors, more than 70% belonged to the genetic ancestry cluster associated with self-reported Caucasian donors. The study aimed to test whether signatures of past pathogen exposure could be identified by cataloging public T cell receptors. The T cell repertoires of about 700 subjects were profiled by immunosequencing and related to cytomegalovirus serostatus. A separate validation cohort of over a hundred different subjects was used in addition to the approximately 670-subject first cohort. To predict cytomegalovirus infection status, the study combined high-throughput TCR immunosequencing, statistical association of individual TCRs with disease status, and machine learning. A later analysis re-examined previously published TCR beta repertoires from about 700 donors and added high-resolution HLA genotyping to investigate patterns of TCR occurrence. Rather than drawing on any new phenotypic data, the later analysis identified candidate immune exposures from TCR beta sequences and the way those sequences occurred across donors. To decide whether each TCR beta V gene segment behaved as functional or pseudogenic, an earlier analysis of some 600 of the donors relied on high-throughput TCR beta sequencing. Donor age, sex, ethnicity and CMV serostatus were compiled alongside the repertoire data. Genome-wide SNP genotypes for about 60% of the roughly 700 donors were used in a later genetic analysis, which treated that subset as a discovery cohort. All discovery cohort repertoires had been generated on a single sequencing platform. Class I and class II HLA loci were covered by the typing at four-digit resolution. Typing coverage differed by locus: A, B, C, DRB1 and DQB1 were typed in about 629-640 donors, DQA1 in about 510, DPA1 in 600 to 610, and DPB1 in just under 480. Four to six DR-DQ haplotypes were handled as single units for association and clustering because linkage in the cohort was strong. Across 398 genotyped donors of the cohort, an average of roughly 250,000 unique TCR beta nucleotide sequences per donor were sequenced, and approximately 17% of those sequences were non-productive.

General conclusions and limits of the study: It was suggested by the authors that the approach could potentially be generalized to other disease states and immunological phenotypes. In an earlier analysis of roughly 560 of the donors, most TCR beta V segments were observed in productive rearrangements about 87% or about 30% of the time, broadly matching IMGT annotations. In a later analysis, most CMV-associated TCR beta chains were found to appear HLA-restricted, with HLA associations seemingly driven largely by CMV exposure. Because counts were too low, 15 to 20 rarely observed V segments, including chromosome 9 orphons, were left out of the earlier analysis of 500 to 750 of the donors. Correlated functional status among segregating V segments might be attributable to linkage disequilibrium, but an unknown experimental factor could not be ruled out. An association between a missense DCLRE1C variant and V-gene and J-gene trimming of TCR beta chains was found in a later genetic analysis and replicated in an independent cohort. In a later analysis, HLA-associated TCR beta chains showed more clonal expansion and lower generation probabilities than non-associated chains that were equally common. Immune exposure information for the cohort was limited to CMV serostatus. A few of the identified cytomegalovirus-associated TCR beta chains were confirmed in vitro to be specific for cytomegalovirus antigens. According to a later analysis, TCR association rates differed among HLA loci, with DRB1 alleles showing the most associated TCRs and HLA-C alleles showing the fewest. The classifier was reported to diagnose cytomegalovirus status with high specificity and sensitivity in both the original and validation cohorts. Roughly uniform sequencing depth across donors was assumed in presence/absence analyses, although this assumption may not hold. According to a later genetic analysis, donors in an Asian-associated ancestry cluster had fewer N-insertions in productive TCRs than the roughly 700-donor mean. Some IMGT-functional V segments, including TRBV6-2 and TRBV6-3, could not be distinguished by the 87-base-pair reads and were therefore excluded. Because some donors lacked HLA typing at each locus, the association tests relied only on the typed subset. At a false discovery rate of 0.05, a later analysis linked 16,951 TCR beta sequences to specific HLA alleles. While some public TCRs were present in many individuals, most TCR sequences turned up only very rarely across donors. A later analysis reported that several top co-occurrence clusters appeared linked to parvovirus B19, influenza, CMV and Epstein-Barr virus. A further reported finding was that TCR beta sequences accurately predicted the HLA-A and HLA-B alleles for most subjects in the first cohort. The cohort was sequenced for TCR beta chains only, and without alpha or paired-chain data the features that could be detected were limited. When HLA alleles, especially DR and DQ, strongly co-occurred, attributing TCR associations to individual alleles was difficult. A cluster of highly shared sequence variants was judged likely to represent a technical artifact of the sequencing pipeline. In the study, about 150 TCR beta chains were listed as associated with cytomegalovirus.

Recombination linked TRBV6-1 to TRBJ1-1; the central 7 bases match TRBD1. Sequenced input: PBMCs. The clonotype comes from a male donor in good health and CMV-seronegative. This receptor carries the CDR3 CASSSIGGSNTEAFF. The DNA sequence reads TGTGCCAGCAGTTCCATAGGGGGCAGCAACACTGAAGCTTTCTTT.